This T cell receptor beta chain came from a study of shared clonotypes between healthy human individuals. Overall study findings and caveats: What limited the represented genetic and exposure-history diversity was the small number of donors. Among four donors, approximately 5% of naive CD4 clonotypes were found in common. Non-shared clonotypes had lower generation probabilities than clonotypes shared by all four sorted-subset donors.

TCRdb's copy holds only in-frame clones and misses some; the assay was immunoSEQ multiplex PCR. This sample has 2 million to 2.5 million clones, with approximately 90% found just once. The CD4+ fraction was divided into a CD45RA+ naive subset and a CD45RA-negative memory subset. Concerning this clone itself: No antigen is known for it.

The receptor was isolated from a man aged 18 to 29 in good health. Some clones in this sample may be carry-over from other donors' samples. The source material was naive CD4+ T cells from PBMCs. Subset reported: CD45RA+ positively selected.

The CDR3 here is CASSSRSGTTSYQETQYF. In DNA form, the CDR3 reads TGTGCCAGCAGCAGCCGATCCGGGACAACTTCGTACCAAGAGACCCAGTACTTC. The V gene is TRBV7-3, the J gene TRBJ2-5; D is perhaps TRBD1 (6 bases). V gave up 5 bases and J gave up 0 bases, with 22 bases separating them. The CDR3 contains 18 residues. CDR1 is SGHTA, CDR2 FQGTGA, per germline.